This TCR beta chain was sequenced during a study of PD-1 blockade in classical Hodgkin lymphoma. Turning to the study itself: Intravenous infusions of nivolumab 3 mg/kg reached patients every 2 weeks.

Regarding the study as a whole: Patients excluded were those beginning nivolumab under 1 year after ASCT. By C4D1, diversity of CD4+ TCRs had risen significantly, whereas that of CD8+ TCRs had not.

TCRdb keeps only in-frame clones here, not all; method: immunoSEQ multiplex PCR. The sample lists fewer than 95,000 clones, 75% to 85% occurring once. Turning to this clone: Its antigen remains unidentified.

Time point indicated: cycle 4 day 1 (C4D1), after 6 weeks of nivolumab. Each patient experienced a relapse that followed autologous stem cell transplantation, and brentuximab vedotin exposure varied. There are 14 residues in the CDR3. Trimming pared 4 bases from V and 1 base from J, leaving 10 bases between. Looked up from germline, CDR1 is SNHLY and CDR2 is FYNNEI. The TCR originated in a human donor with classical Hodgkin lymphoma. The V gene is TRBV2, the J gene TRBJ1-1; no reliable D call. The material was peripheral blood mononuclear cells (PBMCs), obtained before the fourth cycle of nivolumab. The CDR3 loop reads CASSAQVGNTEAFF. CDR3 sequence (DNA): TGTGCCAGCAGTGCCCAGGTTGGGAACACTGAAGCTTTCTTT. Full variable domain (outside the CDR3, taken from reference TRBV2 and TRBJ1-1): EPEVTQTPSHQVTQMGQEVILRCVPISNHLYFYWYRQILGQKVEFLVSFYNNEISEKSEIFDDQFSVERPDGSNFTLKIRSTKLEDSAMYFCASSAQVGNTEAFFGQGTRLTVV.